This T cell receptor beta chain was identified during a study of shared clonotypes between healthy human individuals. Regarding the study as a whole: The sampled material consisted only of blood, and tissue repertoires are likely to differ. Measured sharing among donors was expected to vary with sequencing depth. Clonotypes which were not shared had lower generation probabilities than clonotypes that all four donors shared.

CDR1 and CDR2 (germline): SNHLY, FYNNEI. There are 14 residues in the CDR3. Trimming removed 4 bases at V and 1 base at J, with 7 bases between. Clones were sequenced by immunoSEQ multiplex PCR, and TCRdb holds only the in-frame ones, with some missing. The table lists fewer than 2.5 million clones, 93% of them singletons. The count of this clone is one. Antigen specificity is unknown. This receptor was taken from a man between 18 and 35 years old in good health. Some clones in this sample may be carry-over from other donors' samples. Sequenced material: naive CD4+ T cells from PBMCs. Specified subset: CD45RA+ positively selected. The chain joins TRBV2 to TRBJ2-2; D gene unclear. CDR3 sequence (DNA): TGTGCCAGCAGTGCCGACCAGAACACCGGGGAGCTGTTTTTT. It is translated as CASSADQNTGELFF.